This T cell receptor (beta chain) was captured in a study of shared clonotypes between healthy human individuals (dated by TCRdb to 2018 to 2020). About the study as a whole: The cohort included three men and a couple of women between 18 and 49 years of age. Blood TCR repertoires of roughly 5 healthy adults were deeply sequenced to estimate repertoire size and the extent of clonotype sharing between individuals. Different laboratories and diverse techniques were used to prepare libraries and sequence TCR repertoires, to increase sequencing depth and limit assay-specific biases. Leukapheresis yielded between about 0.94 and 8.9 billion PBMCs per donor. The research as a whole found: Based on pairwise subsampling, the degree of clonotype sharing among donors was expected to be affected by sequencing depth. Because the study included only a small number of donors, the genetic and exposure-history diversity represented was limited. Sampling was limited to blood, and TCR repertoires in tissue likely differ from TCR repertoires in blood.

Using the deep immunoSEQ assay, TCR CDR3 regions were amplified from genomic DNA by multiplex PCR. For each cell subset, the extracted genomic DNA was distributed evenly across all wells of several immunoSEQ 96-well plates, and each plate served as one replicate. For unsorted PBMC, roughly 330 ng of genomic DNA, equivalent to around 30,000 T cell genomes, went into each replicate PCR. Ten immunoSEQ deep assay plates were used to sequence unsorted PBMC genomic DNA. Purified libraries were quantified with a Qubit 3.0 fluorometer, sized on a Bioanalyzer 2100, and re-quantified with the KAPA Library Quantification kit. Every immunoSEQ 96-well plate was sequenced on a separate single-read 150-cycle Illumina NextSeq 550 flow cell. The original pipeline was this. Because the immunoSEQ output included only junctional sequences and no quality scores, the filtering could not be the same as the filtering used for full-length reads. To assign V/J genes and CDR3, sequences were annotated against IMGT germline references using PyIR, a Python wrapper for IgBLAST v1.9. Reads were removed for weak V/J assignments (E-value above 1e-6), missing CDR3, stop codons, out-of-frame junctions, or ambiguous translated residues. V3J clonotypes were defined as sequences sharing an identical inferred V gene, J gene, and CDR3 amino acid sequence. Percentage overlap between repertoires was calculated by dividing the number of shared unique clonotypes by the size of the smaller repertoire. Three approaches were used to assess repertoire richness: RTK rarefaction, the Chao1 estimator, and Recon v2.1 estimates of unobserved clonotypes. The source is immuneACCESS, and TCRdb retained only in-frame sequences with V and J called. Part of the clones is not carried over; for the studies checked, unresolved V genes explain less than half of this, and the remainder is unexplained. For V, J and clone size, that table is used; D and trimming come from the DNA. In all, the sample holds hundreds of thousands of clones, and 75% to 85% of those were seen once. Less than 15% of the sample goes to the ten largest clones.

V is shortened by 4 bases, J by 6 bases, and the region joining them spans 13 bases. CDR3 length: 14 amino acids, cysteine to phenylalanine. Kept here is only the CDR3 DNA, which spans 42 bases and is read in frame from base 1. The germline V gene gives CDR1 as ENHRY and CDR2 as SYGVKD. This clone appeared many times. The target of this receptor is not known. The input lacks base qualities; no much larger clone sits a single base away. Healthy HIV-negative adults with no recently reported acute infections or vaccinations were included as donors. Only Caucasian adults living in Nashville, Tennessee, USA were represented among the donors. For unsorted samples, tens of millions of PBMCs were counted, and genomic DNA was extracted using the QIAamp DNA Blood Mini kit. Blood was obtained by leukapheresis, after which PBMCs were separated by Ficoll-Histopaque density gradient centrifugation and cryopreserved in liquid nitrogen vapor phase.

This sequence was found in a woman between 40 and 50 years old in good health. Some clones in this sample may be carry-over from other donors' samples. Sequencing was performed on PBMCs. The sequence joins TRBV10-3 to TRBJ1-5; confidence is insufficient to name the D gene. The sequenced DNA is TGTGCCATCAGTGGTGGGTCCGTAACTCAGCCCCAGCATTTT. Translated, this is CAISGGSVTQPQHF.